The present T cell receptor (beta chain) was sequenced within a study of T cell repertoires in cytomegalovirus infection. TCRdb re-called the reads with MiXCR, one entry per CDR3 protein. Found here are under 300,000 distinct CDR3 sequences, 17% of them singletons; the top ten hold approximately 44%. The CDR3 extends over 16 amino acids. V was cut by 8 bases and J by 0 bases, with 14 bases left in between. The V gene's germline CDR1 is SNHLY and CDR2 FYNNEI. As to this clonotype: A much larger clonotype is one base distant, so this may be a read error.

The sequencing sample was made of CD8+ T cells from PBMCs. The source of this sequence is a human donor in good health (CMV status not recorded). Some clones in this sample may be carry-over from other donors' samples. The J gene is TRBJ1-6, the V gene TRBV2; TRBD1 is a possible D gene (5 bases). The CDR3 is CASGSGGSSYNSPLHF. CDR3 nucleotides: TGTGCCAGCGGGAGTGGGGGGAGCTCCTATAATTCACCCCTCCACTTT.